One and the same sample provided the 8 T cell receptor beta chains below, sequenced in a study of T cell changes during pregnancy in multiple sclerosis. Method: immunoSEQ multiplex PCR; TCRdb's copy keeps in-frame clones and lacks some. The profile shows about 67,000 clones, 90% of them singletons. The sequencing used peripheral blood, collected in the third trimester of pregnancy. Receptors were obtained from a female donor with multiple sclerosis, enrolled in a pregnancy study.

The chain recombines TRBV5-1 with TRBJ2-7; 9 nucleotides line up with TRBD1. With V trimmed by 2 bases and J by 0 bases, 3 bases remained unmatched. The CDR3 has 15 residues. In germline, CDR1 is SGHRS, CDR2 YFSETQ. The CDR3 here is CASSLGQGYSYEQYF. CDR3 in DNA: TGCGCCAGCAGCTTAGGACAGGGGTACTCCTACGAGCAGTACTTC.

V is TRBV19 and J is TRBJ2-4, with 9 bases matching TRBD1. The ends lost 3 bases at V and 1 base at J; junction bases unmatched: 10. The CDR3 totals 18 residues. CDR1 is LNHDA and CDR2 is SQIVND in the germline V gene (reference sequence). CDR3 sequence reads: CASSIDHRGLSAKNIQYF. The CDR3 region has the DNA TGTGCCAGTAGTATCGACCACAGGGGGCTTTCCGCCAAAAACATTCAGTACTTC.

The sample holds a few counts of this clone. The chain couples TRBV6-5 to TRBJ1-1; possibly TRBD1 for D (5 bases). The V end lost 7 bases, the J end lost 10 bases, and 13 bases lay between the germline ends. Germline-derived CDR1 and CDR2 are MNHEY and SVGAGI. CDR3 length: 11 residues. CDR3 amino acids: CASTQGGAAFF. Here the CDR3 DNA reads TGTGCCAGCACCCAGGGTGGAGCAGCTTTCTTT.

The chain is built from TRBV30 and TRBJ2-6, with D unclear. Germline CDR1 is GTSNPN and CDR2 is SVGIG (reference sequence). This CDR3 is 14 amino acids long. Trimming shortened V by 2 bases and J by 0 bases, and 5 bases separated the two germline ends. DNA of the CDR3: TGTGCCTGGAGTTCGGTCTCTGGGGCCAACGTCCTGACTTTC. Protein sequence: CAWSSVSGANVLTF. Filled out from reference TRBV30 and TRBJ2-6, the complete variable domain reads SQTIHQWPATLVQPVGSPLSLECTVEGTSNPNLYWYRQAAGRGLQLLFYSVGIGQISSEVPQNLSASRPQDRQFILSSKKLLLSDSGFYLCAWSSVSGANVLTFGAGSRLTVL.

The chain is built from TRBV7-9 and TRBJ2-3, with TRBD1 matching over 7 bases. Germline V gives CDR1 SEHNR, CDR2 FQNEAQ (reference sequence). With 4 bases clipped from V and 2 bases from J, the junction kept 3 bases outside the gene matches. The CDR3 is 14 residues long. Here the CDR3 DNA reads TGTGCCAGCAGCTCTACAGGGGACACAGATACGCAGTATTTT. It yields the protein CASSSTGDTDTQYF.

The gene calls are TRBV5-1 and TRBJ2-7; 7 nucleotides align to TRBD2. Germline V gene lookup returns CDR1 SGHRS and CDR2 YFSETQ. Trimming took 1 base from V and 0 from J; bases not matched to a gene: 4. The CDR3 runs 15 residues. This CDR3 is CASSLSGGLSYEQYF. The CDR3 DNA reads as TGCGCCAGCAGCTTGTCGGGAGGCCTCTCCTACGAGCAGTACTTC.

The chain couples TRBV7-8 to TRBJ2-1; TRBD2 matches at 13 bases. Per the germline V gene, CDR1 is SGHVS and CDR2 is FQNEAQ. The CDR3 contains 17 residues. V shed 5 bases, J shed 6 bases, and the junction held 10 bases outside the gene matches. CDR3 region: CASSRRTSGGSSNEQFF. DNA of the CDR3: TGTGCCAGCAGCCGACGGACTAGCGGGGGTTCGAGCAATGAGCAGTTCTTC.

The chain links TRBV9 to TRBJ2-1, with a tentative D call TRBD2 (5 bases). The V and J ends lost 2 bases and 14 bases respectively, with 14 bases between them. The germline V gene has CDR1 SGDLS and CDR2 YYNGEE. This CDR3 contains 12 residues. In DNA form, the CDR3 reads TGTGCCAGCAGCGTTCGCCGGGATTTGAAGTTCTTC. Encoded protein: CASSVRRDLKFF.